The 20 T cell receptor beta chains below all came from one sample that was sequenced in a study of radiotherapy plus CTLA-4 blockade in lung cancer. Assay used: immunoSEQ multiplex PCR; TCRdb lists only in-frame clones, some missing. The sample lists around 72,000 clones; approximately 78% were seen once. This sample comprised peripheral blood, obtained from a patient treated with radiotherapy plus ipilimumab. The receptors were gathered from a human donor with non-small cell lung cancer who had a complete response to radiotherapy plus ipilimumab.

The chain employs TRBV6-1 and TRBJ2-3; 8 bases fit TRBD1. This CDR3 contains 16 residues. V lost 4 bases and J lost 1; bases outside the gene matches: 7. Per germline, CDR1 MNHNS and CDR2 SASEGT. CDR3 sequence: CASSGHPGQGTDTQYF. Here the CDR3 DNA reads TGTGCCAGCAGTGGGCATCCGGGACAGGGCACAGATACGCAGTATTTT.

The genes are TRBV7-2 and TRBJ2-3; D unresolved. The CDR3 runs 16 residues. The germline CDR1 and CDR2 sequences are SGHTA and FQGNSA. V was shortened by 6 bases and J by 0 bases, with 16 bases between the two germline ends. The CDR3 loop is CASSSPPSRSTDTQYF. The CDR3 DNA follows: TGTGCCAGCAGTTCACCACCCTCCCGTAGCACAGATACGCAGTATTTT.

The V gene is TRBV4-3, the J gene TRBJ2-7, with 9 bases lining up with TRBD2. The CDR3 is 17 residues long. Losses at the gene ends were 4 bases for V and 2 bases for J; bases not matched to a gene: 12. Germline values: CDR1 LGHNA, CDR2 YSLEER. This CDR3 is CASSPRGGGVGTYEQYF. CDR3 sequence (DNA): TGCGCCAGCAGCCCAAGGGGCGGGGGGGTAGGGACCTACGAGCAGTACTTC.

This chain uses TRBV20-1 with TRBJ2-1, with unresolved D. Trimming stripped 1 base from V and 4 bases from J, with 2 bases between. Germline V CDR1 and CDR2: DFQATT, SNEGSKA (reference sequence). The length of the CDR3 is 11 residues. The CDR3 sequence is CSARGYNEQFF. CDR3 DNA: TGCAGTGCTAGAGGATACAATGAGCAGTTCTTC.

This chain links TRBV7-9 with TRBJ2-1; D is unclear. Germline V CDR1 and CDR2: SEHNR, FQNEAQ (reference sequence). The CDR3 spans 16 residues. V lost 10 bases and J 8 bases, leaving 27 bases between the germline ends. Written as DNA, the CDR3 is TGTGCCACCTCGGTTCGCAATAAGGGTTCAGGCGATGAGCAGTTCTTC. Translating gives CATSVRNKGSGDEQFF.

Notes on this clone: The junction departs from the called germline gene at one end, perhaps through a read error. V is TRBV27 and J is TRBJ2-1; D unclear. The CDR3 spans 14 residues. Germline lookup yields CDR1 MNHEY and CDR2 SMNVEV (reference sequence). For the CDR3, the DNA is TGTGCCAGCAGTTTAACCTGGACCAACAACGAGCAGTTCTTC. It is translated as CASSLTWTNNEQFF.

The rearrangement uses TRBV19 and TRBJ2-2; tentatively, D is TRBD1 (5 bases). Germline V gene sequence: CDR1 LNHDA, CDR2 SQIVND (reference sequence). The CDR3 extends over 13 amino acids. Trimming pared 5 bases from V and 5 bases from J, leaving 9 bases between. The CDR3 DNA reads TGTGCCAGTAGTGGGCAGGGAACCGGGGAGCTGTTTTTT. Protein sequence: CASSGQGTGELFF.

Regarding this clone: Possible read error: a much larger clone is one base away. This chain connects TRBV6-5 to TRBJ1-1; 7 positions match TRBD1. Germline V CDR1 and CDR2: MNHEY, SVGAGI. There are 14 residues in the CDR3. V trimming: 6 bases; J trimming: 0 bases; junction bases outside the gene matches: 4. In DNA form, the CDR3 reads TGTGCCAGCAGCCCCGGGACAGTGAACACTGAAGCTTTCTTT. Translated, it gives CASSPGTVNTEAFF.

The rearrangement uses TRBV5-6 and TRBJ1-2; D is uncertain. The CDR3 contains 14 residues. Germline V gives CDR1 SGHDT, CDR2 YYEEEE. Trimming took off 2 bases at V and 0 bases at J, with 8 bases between the two ends. CDR3 region: CASSFGISNYGYTF. CDR3 bases: TGTGCCAGCAGCTTTGGGATTTCTAACTATGGCTACACCTTC.

The rearrangement joins TRBV19 to TRBJ1-1; D possibly corresponds to TRBD1 (5 bases). Between the trimmed V and J ends, which lost 5 bases and 2 bases, there was a span of 9 bases. The CDR3 spans 13 residues. Germline V gene sequence: CDR1 LNHDA, CDR2 SQIVND (reference sequence). The CDR3, as DNA: TGTGCCAGTAGTCTGGGACGCAACACTGAAGCTTTCTTT. It translates to CASSLGRNTEAFF.

The rearrangement joins TRBV5-6 to TRBJ2-1; 11 positions match TRBD2. The germline V gene has CDR1 SGHDT and CDR2 YYEEEE. V lost 2 bases to trimming and J lost 6 bases; unmatched junction nucleotides: 4. The length of the CDR3 is 15 residues. In DNA, the CDR3 is TGTGCCAGCAGCTTCACTAGCGGGGGAACCAATGAGCAGTTCTTC. This gives the protein CASSFTSGGTNEQFF.

The chain couples TRBV5-1 to TRBJ1-5, with D maybe TRBD1 (6 bases). This CDR3 contains 15 residues. The germline gives CDR1 SGHRS, CDR2 YFSETQ. Trimming took off 4 bases at V and 0 bases at J, with 11 bases between the two ends. In nucleotides, the CDR3 is TGCGCCAGCAGCCCAGGGGACCCTAGCAATCAGCCCCAGCATTTT. Translated: CASSPGDPSNQPQHF.

The V gene is TRBV12-5, the J gene TRBJ1-5; possibly TRBD1 for D (6 bases). V dropped 2 bases and J dropped 4 bases, with 12 bases sitting between them. The CDR3 sequence is 15 residues long. Germline V gene lookup returns CDR1 LGHNT and CDR2 FRNRAP. This CDR3 is CASGLRQGPNQPQHF. The CDR3 DNA reads as TGTGCTAGTGGTTTGAGGCAGGGGCCTAATCAGCCCCAGCATTTT.

The V call is TRBV7-2, the J call TRBJ1-5; 7 bases agree with TRBD1. Trimming took 5 bases from V and 2 from J; bases not matched to a gene: 9. The CDR3 extends over 16 amino acids. The germline gives CDR1 SGHTA, CDR2 FQGNSA. The CDR3 loop reads CASSRGQTLGNQPQHF. The CDR3 bases are TGTGCCAGCAGCCGGGGACAGACTCTTGGCAATCAGCCCCAGCATTTT.

For this clone: The sample holds other DNA sequences that translate to the same CDR3. V and J are TRBV11-3 and TRBJ1-2; D not certain. The germline V gene has CDR1 SGHNT and CDR2 YENEEA. The V gene lost 9 bases and the J gene lost 3 bases, with 14 bases spanning the gap. This CDR3 comprises 13 residues. The CDR3 DNA sequence: TGTGCCAGACTTGACCGGGATGACTATGGCTACACCTTC. Encoded protein: CARLDRDDYGYTF.

The CDR3 DNA sequence: TGTGCCAGCAGCCCTCCCGGGACCAGGGGGGATGAGCAGTTCTTC. Protein: CASSPPGTRGDEQFF. The J gene is TRBJ2-1, the V gene TRBV5-4, with D possibly being TRBD1 (7 bases). The germline V and J ends were trimmed by 4 bases and 8 bases, with 19 bases remaining between them. The CDR3 has 15 residues. Per germline, CDR1 SGHNT and CDR2 YYREEE (reference sequence).

V gene TRBV5-1 combines with J gene TRBJ2-5, with D hard to call. The germline V gene encodes CDR1 SGHRS and CDR2 YFSETQ. The V end lost 1 base, the J end lost 2 bases, and 6 bases lay between the germline ends. The CDR3 is made up of 13 amino acids. DNA of the CDR3: TGCGCCAGCAGCTTGACAACACAAGAGACCCAGTACTTC. Translating gives CASSLTTQETQYF.

The CDR3 here is CASSLARGTGAWNTEAFF. CDR3 bases: TGTGCCAGCAGCTTAGCGCGAGGGACAGGAGCCTGGAACACTGAAGCTTTCTTT. The chain has TRBV7-8 and TRBJ1-1; 8 bases map to TRBD1. Trimming cost V 0 bases and J 1 base; bases outside gene matches: 10. This CDR3 is built from 18 residues. Germline V gene lookup returns CDR1 SGHVS and CDR2 FQNEAQ. Full variable domain (remainder filled in from reference TRBV7-8 and TRBJ1-1): GAGVSQSPRYKVAKRGQDVALRCDPISGHVSLFWYQQALGQGPEFLTYFQNEAQLDKSGLPSDRFFAERPEGSVSTLKIQRTQQEDSAVYLCASSLARGTGAWNTEAFFGQGTRLTVV.

This clone was seen a single time. The chain combines TRBV9 with TRBJ2-3; TRBD2 might be the D (6 bases). Germline assignment: CDR1 SGDLS and CDR2 YYNGEE. The CDR3 is 15 residues long. V shed 3 bases and J shed 0 bases, with 11 bases lying between them. The CDR3 is CASSEQAGSTDTQYF. The CDR3 DNA is TGTGCCAGCAGCGAACAAGCGGGTAGCACAGATACGCAGTATTTT.

The rearrangement uses TRBV29-1 and TRBJ1-5; 8 bases fit TRBD1. J lost 5 bases, V lost 4 bases, and 7 bases had no gene match. The CDR3 is made up of 14 amino acids. Germline-derived CDR1 and CDR2 are SQVTM and ANQGSEA. The DNA for the CDR3 is TGCAGCGTTGCACAGGGGGTTAGTGATCAGCCCCAGCATTTT. Amino acids: CSVAQGVSDQPQHF.